The entry that follows covers one T cell receptor beta chain sequence. What it recognizes is unknown. This CDR3 has 13 residues. TCRdb's copy holds only in-frame clones and misses some; the assay was immunoSEQ multiplex PCR. Of tens of thousands of clones in the sample, 91% were seen once. This entry belongs to a study of OX40 agonist ivuxolimab in advanced cancers. Study at large: Dosing consisted of intravenous ivuxolimab at 0.01 to 10 mg/kg every 2 weeks.

Study-wide points: Certain nonresponders additionally had low normalized T-cell clonal expansion. Partial responders treated at 0.1-3.0 mg/kg exhibited clonal expansion among the lowest measured. CD4+ T cells averaged fewer expanded clones than CD8+ T cells.

The chain links TRBV21-1 to TRBJ2-3. TRBV21-1 is a listed pseudogene. This receptor was obtained from an adult with an advanced solid tumor such as melanoma, head and neck, liver or kidney cancer. This sample comprised CD4+ or CD8+ T cells sorted from blood, obtained in a trial of the OX40 agonist ivuxolimab. The CDR3 sequence is CASIEWDTDTQYF. The DNA for the CDR3 is TGTGCCAGCATAGAATGGGACACAGATACGCAGTATTTT.